This record looks at one T cell receptor (beta chain) sequence and its context. The target antigen is unknown. Only cases whose brain tissue showed the highest T cell transcript signatures were sequenced. Pre-surgery treatment included at least one anti-epileptic drug. The data are from a study of brain T cells in children with intractable seizures. Regarding the study as a whole: Patients' HCMV serostatus was unknown; virus specificity rests on CDR3 similarity alone. Absence of clones before surgery may stem from lower sequencing depth.

Assay: immunoSEQ multiplex PCR; the TCRdb copy retains only in-frame clones and omits some. This table has approximately 60,000 clones, around 96% appearing once. V dropped 0 bases and J dropped 1; count of bases not matched to a gene: 1. The CDR3 has 15 amino acids. The V gene's germline CDR1 is KGHSH and CDR2 LQKENI. The specimen comprised peripheral blood, sampled at surgery. This receptor was obtained from a boy under three years old with focal cortical dysplasia and intractable seizures. The gene calls are TRBV18 and TRBJ2-5; 8 positions agree with TRBD1. CDR3 in DNA: TGTGCCAGCTCACCACCGGGACAGGCCCAAGAGACCCAGTACTTC. It specifies CASSPPGQAQETQYF.